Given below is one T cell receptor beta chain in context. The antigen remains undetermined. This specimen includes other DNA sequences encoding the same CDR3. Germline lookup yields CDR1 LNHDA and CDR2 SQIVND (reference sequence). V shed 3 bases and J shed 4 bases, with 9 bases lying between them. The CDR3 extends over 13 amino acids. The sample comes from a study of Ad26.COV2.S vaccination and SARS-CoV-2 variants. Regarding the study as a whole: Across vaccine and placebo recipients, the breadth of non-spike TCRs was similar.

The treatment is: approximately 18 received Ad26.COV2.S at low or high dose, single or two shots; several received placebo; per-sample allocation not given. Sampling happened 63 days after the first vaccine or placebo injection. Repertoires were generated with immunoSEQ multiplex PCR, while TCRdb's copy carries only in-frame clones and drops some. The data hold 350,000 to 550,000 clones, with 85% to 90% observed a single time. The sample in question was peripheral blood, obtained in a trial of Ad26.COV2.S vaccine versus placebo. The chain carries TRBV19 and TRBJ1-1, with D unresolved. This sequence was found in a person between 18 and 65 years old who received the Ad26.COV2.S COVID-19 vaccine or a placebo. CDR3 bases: TGTGCCAGTAGTATCGGGGTGGGCACTGAAGCTTTCTTT. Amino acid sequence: CASSIGVGTEAFF.